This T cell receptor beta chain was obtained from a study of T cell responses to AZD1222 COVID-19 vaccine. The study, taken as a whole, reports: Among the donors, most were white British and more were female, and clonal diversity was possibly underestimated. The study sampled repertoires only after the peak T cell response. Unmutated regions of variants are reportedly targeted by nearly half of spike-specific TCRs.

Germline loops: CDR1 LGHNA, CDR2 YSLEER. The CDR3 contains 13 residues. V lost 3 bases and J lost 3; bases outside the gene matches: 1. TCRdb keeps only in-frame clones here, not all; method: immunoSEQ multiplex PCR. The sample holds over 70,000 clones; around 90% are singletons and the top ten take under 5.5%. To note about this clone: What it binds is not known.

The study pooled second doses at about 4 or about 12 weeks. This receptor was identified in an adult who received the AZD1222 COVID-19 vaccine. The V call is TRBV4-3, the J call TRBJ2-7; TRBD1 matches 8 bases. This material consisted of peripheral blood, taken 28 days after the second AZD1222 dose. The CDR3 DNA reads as TGCGCCAGCAGCCAGGACAGGGACTACGAGCAGTACTTC. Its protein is CASSQDRDYEQYF.